This TCR beta chain was captured by sequencing in a study of cytomegalovirus exposure and HLA in healthy donors. Study findings and constraints: Exclusion as indistinguishable affected some V segments, including TRBV6-2 and TRBV6-3. Association with HLA alleles at 0.05 false discovery rate was found for about 17,000 TCR beta sequences in a later analysis.

After removal of 5 bases from V and 2 bases from J, the junction contained 5 bases not matched to a gene. The germline V gene has CDR1 LNHDA and CDR2 SQIVND (reference sequence). There are 14 residues in the CDR3. This PCR relied on a set of 60 Vbeta primers and 13 Jbeta primers. Clones were sequenced by immunoSEQ multiplex PCR, and TCRdb holds only the in-frame ones, with some missing. The sample lists 100,000 or so clones, roughly 77% seen once, with 5.5% to 8% in the top ten. Comments on this clone: Antigen specificity is unknown.

V usage is TRBV19 and J usage is TRBJ2-7, with 8 bases matching TRBD1. The clonotype comes from a young man in good health and CMV-seronegative. Sequencing input: PBMCs. The CDR3 DNA reads TGTGCCAGTAGTCGGGACAGGTCAACCTACGAGCAGTACTTC. Residues: CASSRDRSTYEQYF.